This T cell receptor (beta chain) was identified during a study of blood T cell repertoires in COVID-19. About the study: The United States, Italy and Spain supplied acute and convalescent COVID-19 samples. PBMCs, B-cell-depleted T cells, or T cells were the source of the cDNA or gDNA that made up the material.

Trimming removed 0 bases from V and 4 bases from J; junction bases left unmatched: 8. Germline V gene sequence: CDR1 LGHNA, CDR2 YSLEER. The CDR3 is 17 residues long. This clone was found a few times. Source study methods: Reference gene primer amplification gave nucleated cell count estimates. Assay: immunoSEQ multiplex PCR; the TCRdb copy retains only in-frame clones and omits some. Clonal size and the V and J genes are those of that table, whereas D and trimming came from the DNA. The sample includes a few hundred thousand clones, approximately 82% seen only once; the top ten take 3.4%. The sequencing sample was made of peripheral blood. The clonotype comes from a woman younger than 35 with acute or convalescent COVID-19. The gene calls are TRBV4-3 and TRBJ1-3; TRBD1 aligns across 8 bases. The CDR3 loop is CASSQDYTGGLGNTIYF. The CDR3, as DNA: TGCGCCAGCAGCCAAGATTATACAGGGGGGCTAGGAAACACCATATATTTT.